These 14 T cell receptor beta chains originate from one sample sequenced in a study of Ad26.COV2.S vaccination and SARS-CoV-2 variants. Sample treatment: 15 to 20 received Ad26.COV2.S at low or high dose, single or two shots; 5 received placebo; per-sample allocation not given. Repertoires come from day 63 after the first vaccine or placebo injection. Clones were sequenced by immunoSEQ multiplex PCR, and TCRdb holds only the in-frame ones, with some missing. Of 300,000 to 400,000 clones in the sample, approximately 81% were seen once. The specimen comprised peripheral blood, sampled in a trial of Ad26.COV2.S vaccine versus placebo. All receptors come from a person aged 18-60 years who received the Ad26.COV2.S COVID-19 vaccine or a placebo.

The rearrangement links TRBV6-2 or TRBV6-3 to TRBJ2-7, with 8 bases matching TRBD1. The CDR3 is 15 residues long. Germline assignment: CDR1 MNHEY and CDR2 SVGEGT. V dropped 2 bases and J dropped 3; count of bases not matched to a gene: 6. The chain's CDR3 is CASSYSQTGDYEQYF. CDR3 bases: TGTGCCAGCAGTTACAGCCAGACAGGGGACTACGAGCAGTACTTC.

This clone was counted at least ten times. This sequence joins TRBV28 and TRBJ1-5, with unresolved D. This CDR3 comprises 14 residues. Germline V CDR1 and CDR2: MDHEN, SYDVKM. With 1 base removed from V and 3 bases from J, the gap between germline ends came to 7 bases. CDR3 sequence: CASSLFRNNQPQHF. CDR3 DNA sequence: TGTGCCAGCAGTTTATTCAGGAACAATCAGCCCCAGCATTTT.

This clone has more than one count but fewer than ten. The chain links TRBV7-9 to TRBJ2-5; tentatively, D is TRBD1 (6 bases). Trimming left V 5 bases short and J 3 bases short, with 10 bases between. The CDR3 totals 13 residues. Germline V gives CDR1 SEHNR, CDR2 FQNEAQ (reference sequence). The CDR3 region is CASSTQGEETQYF. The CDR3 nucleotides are TGTGCCAGCAGCACACAGGGTGAAGAGACCCAGTACTTC.

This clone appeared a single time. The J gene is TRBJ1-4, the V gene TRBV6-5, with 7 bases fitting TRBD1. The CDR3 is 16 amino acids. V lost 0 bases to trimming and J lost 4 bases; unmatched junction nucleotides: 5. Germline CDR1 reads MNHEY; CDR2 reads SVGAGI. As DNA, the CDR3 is TGTGCCAGCAGTTACTCCCGCGGGACAGTTAATGAAAAACTGTTTTTT. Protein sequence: CASSYSRGTVNEKLFF.

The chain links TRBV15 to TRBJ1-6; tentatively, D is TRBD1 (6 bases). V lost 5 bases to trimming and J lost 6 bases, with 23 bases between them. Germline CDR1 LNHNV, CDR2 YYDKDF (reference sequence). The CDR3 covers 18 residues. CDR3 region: CATSSRKSGARGNSPLHF. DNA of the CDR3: TGTGCCACCAGCTCACGTAAATCGGGGGCTAGGGGTAATTCACCCCTCCACTTT.

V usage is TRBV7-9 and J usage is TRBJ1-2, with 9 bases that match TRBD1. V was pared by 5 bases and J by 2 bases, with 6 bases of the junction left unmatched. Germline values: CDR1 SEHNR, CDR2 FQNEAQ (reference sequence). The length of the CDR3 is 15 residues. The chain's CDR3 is CASSRLQGANYGYTF. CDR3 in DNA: TGTGCCAGCAGCCGCTTACAGGGGGCCAACTATGGCTACACCTTC.

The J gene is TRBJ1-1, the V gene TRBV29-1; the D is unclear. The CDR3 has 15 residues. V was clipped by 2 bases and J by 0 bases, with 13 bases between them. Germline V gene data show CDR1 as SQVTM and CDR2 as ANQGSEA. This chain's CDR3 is CSVEWGGSVNTEAFF. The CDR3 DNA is TGCAGCGTTGAATGGGGAGGAAGCGTGAACACTGAAGCTTTCTTT.

The CDR3 loop reads CASSSREDRPQHF. CDR3 DNA sequence: TGTGCCAGTAGCTCCCGGGAAGATCGGCCCCAGCATTTT. This sequence joins TRBV19 and TRBJ1-5; D remains ambiguous. The germline V and J ends were trimmed by 6 bases and 9 bases, with 15 bases remaining between them. The CDR3 is made up of 13 amino acids. Germline values: CDR1 LNHDA, CDR2 SQIVND (reference sequence).

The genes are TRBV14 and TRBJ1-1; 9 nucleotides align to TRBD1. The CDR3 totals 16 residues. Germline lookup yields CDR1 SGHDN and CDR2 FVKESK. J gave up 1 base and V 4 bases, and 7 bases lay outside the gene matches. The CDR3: CASSRGTGWGNTEAFF. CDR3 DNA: TGTGCCAGCAGCCGGGGGACAGGGTGGGGGAACACTGAAGCTTTCTTT.

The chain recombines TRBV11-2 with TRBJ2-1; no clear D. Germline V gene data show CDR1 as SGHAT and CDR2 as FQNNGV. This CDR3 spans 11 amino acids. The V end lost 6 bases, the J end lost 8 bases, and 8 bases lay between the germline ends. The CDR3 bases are TGTGCCAGCAGTCGGTGGGATGAGCAGTTCTTC. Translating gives CASSRWDEQFF.

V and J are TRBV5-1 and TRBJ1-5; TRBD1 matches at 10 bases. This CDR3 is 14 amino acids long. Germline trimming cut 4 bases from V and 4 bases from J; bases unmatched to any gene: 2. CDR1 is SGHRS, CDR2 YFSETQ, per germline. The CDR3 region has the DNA TGCGCCAGCAGCGCGGGACAGGGGAATCAGCCCCAGCATTTT. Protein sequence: CASSAGQGNQPQHF.

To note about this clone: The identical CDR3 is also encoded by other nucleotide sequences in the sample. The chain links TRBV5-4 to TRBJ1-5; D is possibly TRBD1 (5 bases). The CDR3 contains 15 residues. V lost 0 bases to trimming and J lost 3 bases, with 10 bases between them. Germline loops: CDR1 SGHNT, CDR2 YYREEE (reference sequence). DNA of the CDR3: TGTGCCAGCAGCTTGGGGAGGGGCCCCAATCAGCCCCAGCATTTT. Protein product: CASSLGRGPNQPQHF. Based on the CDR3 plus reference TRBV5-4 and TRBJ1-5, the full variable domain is ETGVTQSPTHLIKTRGQQVTLRCSSQSGHNTVSWYQQALGQGPQFIFQYYREEENGRGNFPPRFSGLQFPNYSSELNVNALELDDSALYLCASSLGRGPNQPQHFGDGTRLSIL.

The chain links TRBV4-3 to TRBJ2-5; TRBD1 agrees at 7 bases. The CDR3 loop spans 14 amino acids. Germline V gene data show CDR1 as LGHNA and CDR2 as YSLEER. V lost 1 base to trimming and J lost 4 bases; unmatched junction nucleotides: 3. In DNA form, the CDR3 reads TGCGCCAGCAGCCAAGGAGGGGGCGGAGAGACCCAGTACTTC. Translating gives CASSQGGGGETQYF.

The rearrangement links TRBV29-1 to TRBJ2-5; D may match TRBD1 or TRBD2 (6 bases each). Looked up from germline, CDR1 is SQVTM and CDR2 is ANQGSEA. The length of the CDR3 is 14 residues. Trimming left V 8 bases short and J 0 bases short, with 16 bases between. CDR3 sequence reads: CSSTGGGNQETQYF. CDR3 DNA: TGCAGCTCGACTGGGGGCGGGAACCAAGAGACCCAGTACTTC.